The clone carrying this TCR beta chain was counted a few times. The entry originates in a study of response to subunit inactivated influenza vaccine. TCRdb reprocessed the RT-PCR reads with MiXCR, giving one entry per CDR3 protein. The table includes 500,000 or so distinct CDR3 sequences, approximately 11% detected once. With 0 bases clipped from V and 4 bases from J, the junction kept 2 bases outside the gene matches. The CDR3 runs 14 residues. Germline V gives CDR1 SGHDT, CDR2 YYEEEE. The chain uses TRBV5-6 and TRBJ2-5, with TRBD1 identical over 8 bases. The specimen comprised PBMCs from blood, sampled about 6 weeks after vaccination. The sequence came from a man aged 45-65 years who received an inactivated influenza vaccine. The CDR3 loop is CASSLGTGLETQYF. The CDR3 DNA reads as TGTGCCAGCAGCTTGGGGACAGGGCTAGAGACCCAGTACTTC.